The next 25 T cell receptor beta chains were all read from a single sample in a study of cytomegalovirus exposure and HLA in healthy donors. Primers: 60 Vbeta forward and 13 Jbeta reverse. Produced via immunoSEQ multiplex PCR; TCRdb's table is partial and in-frame only. The sample lists about 170,000 clones, roughly 83% occurring once. The sample was PBMCs. Receptors originate from a boy aged 2 to 10 in good health and CMV-seronegative.

This rearrangement joins TRBV7-9 to TRBJ1-6, with TRBD1 identical over 8 bases. With 6 bases clipped from V and 4 bases from J, the junction kept 8 bases outside the gene matches. Per the germline V gene, CDR1 is SEHNR and CDR2 is FQNEAQ (reference sequence). The CDR3 contains 16 residues. CDR3 in DNA: TGTGCCAGCAGTCAGACAGGGGAGTTTTATAATTCACCCCTCCACTTT. Amino acid sequence: CASSQTGEFYNSPLHF.

The genes are TRBV29-1 and TRBJ1-1; the D gene is possibly TRBD1 (5 bases). This CDR3 region has 13 residues. Trimming took 4 bases from V and 2 from J, leaving 11 bases between them. Germline V gene lookup returns CDR1 SQVTM and CDR2 ANQGSEA. The CDR3 spells CSVGQGVNTEAFF. For the CDR3, the DNA is TGCAGCGTTGGTCAAGGGGTAAACACTGAAGCTTTCTTT.

This clone was detected once. This chain joins TRBV27 and TRBJ1-4; possibly TRBD1 for D (5 bases). V lost 5 bases and J 4 bases, leaving 17 bases between the germline ends. CDR3 length: 16 residues. Germline CDR1 reads MNHEY; CDR2 reads SMNVEV (reference sequence). CDR3: CASSPTGGGYNEKLFF. Written as DNA, the CDR3 is TGTGCCAGCAGTCCGACGGGGGGAGGATATAATGAAAAACTGTTTTTT.

CDR3 loop: CASSQAGQAQETQYF. CDR3 nucleotide sequence: TGCGCCAGCAGCCAGGCCGGACAGGCCCAAGAGACCCAGTACTTC. The V gene is TRBV4-3, the J gene TRBJ2-5; 7 bases agree with TRBD1. V lost 3 bases, J lost 1 base, and 5 bases stayed unmatched. Germline CDR1 LGHNA, CDR2 YSLEER. This CDR3 region has 15 residues.

The V gene is TRBV5-5, the J gene TRBJ1-3; no clear D. V gave up 2 bases and J gave up 0 bases, with 15 bases separating them. Germline CDR1 and CDR2: SGHKS and YYEKEE (reference sequence). The CDR3 is made up of 17 amino acids. The CDR3, as DNA: TGTGCCAGCAGCTTCTTCCTTCTCCCCCCCTCTGGAAACACCATATATTTT. Translation: CASSFFLLPPSGNTIYF.

The V and J genes are TRBV4-2 and TRBJ2-1; 8 nucleotides agree with TRBD2. This CDR3 contains 22 residues. Germline V CDR1 and CDR2: LGHNA, YNFKEQ. V lost 0 bases to trimming and J lost 0 bases; unmatched junction nucleotides: 19. The CDR3 bases are TGTGCCAGCAGCCAAGATCCTTCGGCGGGAGGACCACCCTACGGCTCCTACAATGAGCAGTTCTTC. This codes for CASSQDPSAGGPPYGSYNEQFF.

This clone was counted a few times. The same CDR3 is also encoded by other DNA sequences in this sample. The J gene is TRBJ1-2, the V gene TRBV27; 7 bases map to TRBD1. V shed 5 bases and J 3 bases; nucleotides not matched to a gene: 6. The CDR3 loop spans 14 amino acids. CDR1 and CDR2 from the germline V gene are MNHEY and SMNVEV (reference sequence). CDR3 protein: CASSRQGGDYGYTF. In DNA, the CDR3 is TGTGCCAGCAGTCGACAGGGAGGCGACTATGGCTACACCTTC.

The CDR3 DNA sequence: TGTGCCAGCAGTTTGGGGGACAGGGCCCACCAGGAAGCTTTCTTT. Amino acid sequence: CASSLGDRAHQEAFF. The chain recombines TRBV6-6 with TRBJ1-1; 9 nucleotides match TRBD1. CDR3 size: 15 residues. The germline V gene has CDR1 MNHNY and CDR2 SVGAGI (reference sequence). V dropped 4 bases and J dropped 8; count of bases not matched to a gene: 11.

V and J are TRBV28 and TRBJ1-2; TRBD1 might be the D (6 bases). This CDR3 is built from 16 residues. Germline V gene sequence: CDR1 MDHEN, CDR2 SYDVKM. V was pared by 7 bases and J by 0 bases, with 18 bases between. The CDR3 DNA is TGTGCCAGCACCCTTCATTCAACAGGGACTAACTATGGCTACACCTTC. Residues: CASTLHSTGTNYGYTF.

The DNA of the CDR3 is TGTGCCAGCAGCAAGAGCGGGTCGGGCACCGACGAGCAGTACTTC. Residues: CASSKSGSGTDEQYF. The V gene is TRBV7-3, the J gene TRBJ2-7, with a weak D call TRBD2 (6 bases). This CDR3 is 15 amino acids long. The germline V gene encodes CDR1 SGHTA and CDR2 FQGTGA. V lost 5 bases and J lost 5, with 19 bases in between.

V usage is TRBV5-1 and J usage is TRBJ2-3, with D possibly being TRBD1 (7 bases). CDR3 length: 15 amino acids. The ends were cut back, 0 bases at V and 4 bases at J, with 12 bases in the middle. The V gene's germline CDR1 is SGHRS and CDR2 YFSETQ. CDR3 in DNA: TGCGCCAGCAGCTTGGGTGACAGGGAGGCAGATACGCAGTATTTT. Residues: CASSLGDREADTQYF.

The chain recombines TRBV7-2 with TRBJ1-3; 7 bases align to TRBD1. V gave up 4 bases and J gave up 0 bases; unmatched junction bases: 12. This CDR3 region has 18 residues. Germline CDR1 is SGHTA and CDR2 is FQGNSA. CDR3 coding DNA: TGTGCCAGCAGCTCGCTCGGGACAGCCCTACCCTCTGGAAACACCATATATTTT. It encodes CASSSLGTALPSGNTIYF. Looking up the rest from reference TRBV7-2 and TRBJ1-3 gives the full variable domain: GAGVSQSPSNKVTEKGKDVELRCDPISGHTALYWYRQSLGQGLEFLIYFQGNSAPDKSGLPSDRFSAERTGGSVSTLTIQRTQQEDSAVYLCASSSLGTALPSGNTIYFGEGSWLTVV.

The chain joins TRBV9 to TRBJ2-3, with TRBD2 matching 10 bases. The germline CDR1 and CDR2 sequences are SGDLS and YYNGEE. V trimming: 4 bases; J trimming: 4 bases; junction bases outside the gene matches: 9. The CDR3 runs to 16 residues. The CDR3 DNA reads as TGTGCCAGCAGCTCCGCGGTAGCGGGAGGAGCAGATACGCAGTATTTT. Its translation: CASSSAVAGGADTQYF. The full variable domain, with the rest looked up from reference TRBV9 and TRBJ2-3, is DSGVTQTPKHLITATGQRVTLRCSPRSGDLSVYWYQQSLDQGLQFLIQYYNGEERAKGNILERFSAQQFPDLHSELNLSSLELGDSALYFCASSSAVAGGADTQYFGPGTRLTVL.

The gene calls are TRBV4-3 and TRBJ1-5; D is unresolved. This CDR3 contains 16 residues. The V and J ends lost 2 bases and 9 bases respectively, with 20 bases between them. Germline loops: CDR1 LGHNA, CDR2 YSLEER. CDR3 protein: CASSQPPGSSFGPQHF. The CDR3 DNA is TGCGCCAGCAGCCAACCCCCCGGGTCCTCTTTTGGGCCCCAGCATTTT.

The CDR3 DNA is TGCGCCAGCAGCCAAGATTCCGGGGGGCGGAACTATGGCTACACCTTC. Its protein product is CASSQDSGGRNYGYTF. The V call is TRBV4-3, the J call TRBJ1-2; D may be TRBD1 (6 bases). Germline V gene sequence: CDR1 LGHNA, CDR2 YSLEER. CDR3 length: 16 residues. The ends were cut back, 0 bases at V and 2 bases at J, with 13 bases in the middle.

The chain is built from TRBV30 and TRBJ2-2; TRBD2 agrees at 9 bases. CDR1 is GTSNPN, CDR2 SVGIG, per germline (reference sequence). With V trimmed by 1 base and J by 5 bases, 8 bases remained unmatched. CDR3 length equals 16 residues. CDR3 region: CAWSGAPRGGTGELFF. CDR3 DNA: TGTGCCTGGAGTGGGGCCCCGCGGGGGGGAACCGGGGAGCTGTTTTTT.

This sequence joins TRBV2 and TRBJ1-6; D is ambiguous. The V gene's germline CDR1 is SNHLY and CDR2 FYNNEI. The CDR3 has 13 amino acids. Trimming left V 11 bases short and J 6 bases short, with 14 bases between. This CDR3 is CASADLVNSPLHF. The CDR3, as DNA: TGTGCCTCCGCGGATTTGGTTAATTCACCCCTCCACTTT.

The rearrangement joins TRBV2 to TRBJ2-7; D gene ambiguous. This CDR3 region has 13 residues. V was shortened by 8 bases and J by 3 bases, with 14 bases between the two germline ends. Germline CDR1 and CDR2: SNHLY and FYNNEI. This CDR3 is CASAEELGYEQYF. DNA for the CDR3: TGTGCCAGCGCCGAGGAGTTGGGCTACGAGCAGTACTTC.

The chain is built from TRBV9 and TRBJ2-5; a weak D match, TRBD2 (6 bases). The germline gives CDR1 SGDLS, CDR2 YYNGEE. V lost 0 bases and J 7 bases, leaving 13 bases between the germline ends. This CDR3 contains 14 residues. The CDR3 DNA sequence: TGTGCCAGCAGCGTAGCGGGGGAGACGGGGACCCAGTACTTC. Translation gives CASSVAGETGTQYF.

CDR3 in DNA: TGTGCCAGCAGCCCTCTAGCGGGAGCCTCCTACGAGCAGTACTTC. It translates to CASSPLAGASYEQYF. The J gene is TRBJ2-7, the V gene TRBV7-2; 10 bases line up with TRBD2. This CDR3 is 15 amino acids long. Trimming cost V 5 bases and J 0 bases; bases outside gene matches: 4. CDR1 is SGHTA, CDR2 FQGNSA, per germline.

V gene TRBV10-3 combines with J gene TRBJ2-3; the match to TRBD2 covers 8 bases. CDR3 size: 16 residues. Germline V gene sequence: CDR1 ENHRY, CDR2 SYGVKD. V lost 3 bases, J lost 0 bases, and 5 bases stayed unmatched. CDR3 DNA: TGTGCCATCAGTGACTCCGGGGGGGTGAGCACAGATACGCAGTATTTT. Amino acids: CAISDSGGVSTDTQYF.

This chain links TRBV6-1 with TRBJ2-3, with 12 bases aligning to TRBD2. The germline V gene has CDR1 MNHNS and CDR2 SASEGT. This CDR3 spans 17 amino acids. V lost 3 bases to trimming and J lost 3 bases; unmatched junction nucleotides: 7. CDR3 sequence: CASSEVGLAGGTDTQYF. The DNA for the CDR3 is TGTGCCAGCAGTGAGGTGGGGCTAGCGGGGGGGACAGATACGCAGTATTTT.

The chain has TRBV28 and TRBJ2-4; TRBD2 is a possible D gene (5 bases). The CDR3 totals 12 residues. Trimming pared 3 bases from V and 6 bases from J, leaving 6 bases between. The germline CDR1 and CDR2 sequences are MDHEN and SYDVKM. The CDR3: CASSLDLNIQYF. CDR3 DNA sequence: TGTGCCAGCAGTTTGGACTTAAACATTCAGTACTTC.

The chain is built from TRBV5-1 and TRBJ1-1; TRBD1 might be the D (5 bases). The germline V gene has CDR1 SGHRS and CDR2 YFSETQ. The length of the CDR3 is 16 residues. V dropped 1 base and J dropped 4 bases, with 17 bases sitting between them. CDR3 sequence (DNA): TGCGCCAGCAGCTTGTTCAGGGCGGCAATGGGCACTGAAGCTTTCTTT. Its translation: CASSLFRAAMGTEAFF.

The gene calls are TRBV6-4 and TRBJ1-1; D uncertain. From germline, CDR1 is MRHNA and CDR2 SNTAGT. CDR3 size: 13 residues. The V and J ends lost 6 bases and 0 bases respectively, with 8 bases between them. This chain's CDR3 is CASSHEMNTEAFF. CDR3 DNA: TGTGCCAGCAGCCACGAGATGAACACTGAAGCTTTCTTT.